Here is one TCR beta chain with its context. The target antigen is unknown. TCRdb reanalysed the RT-PCR reads using MiXCR and keeps one entry per CDR3 protein. This repertoire shows under 950,000 distinct CDR3 sequences, 21% found once; its top ten account for roughly 10%. The CDR3 runs 16 residues. The germline V gene encodes CDR1 SQVTM and CDR2 ANQGSEA. Trimming left V 2 bases short and J 1 base short, with 15 bases between. The data were taken from a study of response to subunit inactivated influenza vaccine. Study results and caveats: The authors offered the suggestion that each seasonal influenza vaccination recruits few new T cells.

The sample in question was PBMCs from blood, obtained 5 to 6 days after vaccination. The receptor comes from a man aged 45-65 years who received an inactivated influenza vaccine. The V call is TRBV29-1, the J call TRBJ2-1, with D uncertain. The CDR3 bases are TGCAGCGTTGAAATTTCTGGCCGCGCGTCCTACAATGAGCAGTTCTTC. Translation: CSVEISGRASYNEQFF.